This is a list of T cell receptor beta chains from one sample in a study of monozygotic twins with inflammatory bowel disease. TCRdb derives one entry per CDR3 protein from the 5' RACE reads, leaving out DNA. The clone table shows 150,000 to 200,000 distinct CDR3 sequences, with the ten largest holding approximately 7%. Specimen: blood. The receptor set was obtained from a human donor with ulcerative colitis or Crohn's disease, or a healthy co-twin of an affected twin (not recorded which). Each CDR3 is given with its conserved first and last residue.

V gene	J gene	CDR3 protein
TRBV24-1	TRBJ2-5	CATSDRETQYF
TRBV5-1	TRBJ2-3	CASSLVVGLAGIAQYF
TRBV3-1	TRBJ1-2	CASSPPSGRPNGYTF
TRBV15	TRBJ2-5	CATSRDLRGSQETQYF
TRBV28	TRBJ2-7	CASSLGVGRGNNEQYF
TRBV20-1	TRBJ1-2	CSARGQKSYGYTF
TRBV27	TRBJ2-7	CATRGDFPNEQYF
TRBV19	TRBJ2-3	CASSIASGGVDTQYF
TRBV5-1	TRBJ2-1	CASSSDPDRHNEQFF
TRBV10-3	TRBJ1-5	CAISAGGPNQPQHF